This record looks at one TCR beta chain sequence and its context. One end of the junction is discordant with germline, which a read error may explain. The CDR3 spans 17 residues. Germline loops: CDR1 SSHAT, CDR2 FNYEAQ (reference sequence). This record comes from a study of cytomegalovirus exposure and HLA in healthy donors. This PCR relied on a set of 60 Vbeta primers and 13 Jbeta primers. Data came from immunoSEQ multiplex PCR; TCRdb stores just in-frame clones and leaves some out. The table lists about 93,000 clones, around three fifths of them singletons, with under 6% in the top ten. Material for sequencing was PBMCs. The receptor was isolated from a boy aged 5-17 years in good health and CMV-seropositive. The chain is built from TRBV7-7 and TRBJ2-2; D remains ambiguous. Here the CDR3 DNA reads TGTGCTAGCAGCTTAGTTGCAGGCAGCTGGGACACCGGGGAGCTGTTTTTT. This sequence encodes CASSLVAGSWDTGELFF.